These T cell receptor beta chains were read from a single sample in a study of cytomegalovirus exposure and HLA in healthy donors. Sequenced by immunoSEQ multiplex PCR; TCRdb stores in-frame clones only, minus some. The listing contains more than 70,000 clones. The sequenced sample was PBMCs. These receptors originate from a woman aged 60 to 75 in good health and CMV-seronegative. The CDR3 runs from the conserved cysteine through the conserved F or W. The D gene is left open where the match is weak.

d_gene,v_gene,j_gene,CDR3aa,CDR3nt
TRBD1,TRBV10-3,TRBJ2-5,CSSGTAPETQYF,TGTTCGTCAGGGACAGCTCCAGAGACCCAGTACTTC
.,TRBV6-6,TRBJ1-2,CASSTTDGGYTF,TGTGCCAGCAGTACGACAGATGGTGGCTACACCTTC
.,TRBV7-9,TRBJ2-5,CASSRLEYQETQYF,TGTGCCAGCAGCCGACTTGAGTACCAAGAGACCCAGTACTTC
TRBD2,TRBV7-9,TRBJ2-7,CANSLGTSGTEQYF,TGTGCCAACAGCCTCGGGACTAGCGGGACCGAGCAGTACTTC
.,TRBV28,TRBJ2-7,CASRVGGGSYEQYF,TGTGCCAGCAGGGTAGGGGGGGGGTCCTACGAGCAGTACTTC
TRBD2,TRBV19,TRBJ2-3,CASQRDGTDTQYF,TGTGCCAGTCAGCGGGACGGCACAGATACGCAGTATTTT
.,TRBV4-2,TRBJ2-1,CASSQEVLAGYNEQFF,TGTGCCAGCAGCCAAGAGGTCCTAGCTGGATACAATGAGCAGTTCTTC
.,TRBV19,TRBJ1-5,CASSTINQPQHF,TGTGCCAGTAGTACCATCAATCAGCCCCAGCATTTT
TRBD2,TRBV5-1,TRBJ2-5,CASSIPGLEETQYF,TGCGCCAGCAGCATCCCGGGACTAGAAGAGACCCAGTACTTC
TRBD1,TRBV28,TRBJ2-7,CASRPQGASYEQYF,TGTGCCAGTAGACCACAGGGGGCCTCCTACGAGCAGTACTTC
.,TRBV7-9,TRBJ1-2,CASSTDRPSGGYTF,TGTGCCAGCAGCACTGACAGGCCCTCGGGAGGCTACACCTTC
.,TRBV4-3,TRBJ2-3,CASSQDLWRGEGTDTQYF,TGCGCCAGCAGCCAAGATCTGTGGAGGGGAGAGGGCACAGATACGCAGTATTTT
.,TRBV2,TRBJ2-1,CATSVSSYNEQFF,TGTGCCACTAGCGTAAGCTCCTACAATGAGCAGTTCTTC
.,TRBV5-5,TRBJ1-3,CASSFRGYSGNTIYF,TGTGCCAGCAGCTTTAGGGGATACTCTGGAAACACCATATATTTT
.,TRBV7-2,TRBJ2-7,CASSPFYYEQYF,TGTGCCAGCAGTCCCTTCTACTACGAGCAGTACTTC
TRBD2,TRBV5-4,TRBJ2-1,CASSLGLAGVDEQFF,TGTGCCAGCAGCTTGGGGCTAGCGGGAGTCGATGAGCAGTTCTTC
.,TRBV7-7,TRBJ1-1,CASSFFSAAGMNTEAFF,TGTGCTAGCAGCTTTTTCAGCGCGGCAGGGATGAACACTGAAGCTTTCTTT
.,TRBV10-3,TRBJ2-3,CAIRTTRDTQYF,TGTGCCATCAGGACCACTAGGGATACGCAGTATTTT
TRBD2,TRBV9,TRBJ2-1,CASSVELAGYNEQFF,TGTGCCAGCAGCGTAGAGCTAGCGGGCTACAATGAGCAGTTCTTC
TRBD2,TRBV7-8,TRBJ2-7,CASSLTSSSGSYEQYF,TGTGCCAGCAGCTTAACATCGTCTAGCGGTAGCTACGAGCAGTACTTC
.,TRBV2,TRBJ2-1,CASVELRENNEQFF,TGTGCCAGCGTCGAGTTGCGGGAAAACAATGAGCAGTTCTTC
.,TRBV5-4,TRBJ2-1,CASSGGAPGSYNEQFF,TGTGCCAGCAGCGGGGGGGCCCCCGGCTCCTACAATGAGCAGTTCTTC
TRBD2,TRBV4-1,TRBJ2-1,CASSQEGTSGILSYNEQFF,TGCGCCAGCAGCCAAGAGGGGACTAGCGGCATACTTTCCTACAATGAGCAGTTCTTC
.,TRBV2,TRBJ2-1,CASSEDRVREQFF,TGTGCCAGCAGTGAAGACAGGGTCCGTGAGCAGTTCTTC
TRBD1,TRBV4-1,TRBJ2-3,CASSQFWTGYNSQYF,TGCGCCAGCAGCCAGTTTTGGACAGGGTATAATTCGCAGTATTTT
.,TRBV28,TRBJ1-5,CASSLGLSSNQPQHF,TGTGCCAGCAGTTTAGGACTCTCCAGCAATCAGCCCCAGCATTTT
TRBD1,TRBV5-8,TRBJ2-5,CASSLTGVKHQETQYF,TGTGCCAGCAGCTTAACAGGGGTCAAGCACCAAGAGACCCAGTACTTC
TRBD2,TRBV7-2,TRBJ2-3,CASSFTSGKDTQYF,TGTGCCAGCAGCTTTACTAGCGGAAAAGATACGCAGTATTTT
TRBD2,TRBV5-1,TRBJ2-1,CASSLVTSGSYNEQFF,TGCGCCAGCAGCTTGGTAACTAGCGGGAGCTACAATGAGCAGTTCTTC
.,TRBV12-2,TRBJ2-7,CASRTRPWLAGGISYEQYF,TGTGCAAGTCGCACCCGACCCTGGCTAGCGGGAGGGATATCCTACGAGCAGTACTTC
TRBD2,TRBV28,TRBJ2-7,CASSSSGLAGYEQYF,TGTGCCAGCAGTTCCTCGGGACTAGCGGGCTACGAGCAGTACTTC
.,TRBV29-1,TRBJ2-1,CSGGDFYTNEQFF,TGCAGCGGGGGGGACTTTTATACCAATGAGCAGTTCTTC
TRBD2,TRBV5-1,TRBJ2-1,CASSLEPSGRVGSGEQFF,TGCGCCAGCAGCTTGGAGCCTAGCGGGAGGGTGGGTAGTGGTGAGCAGTTCTTC
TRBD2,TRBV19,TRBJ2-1,CASRVAGGPGEQFF,TGTGCCAGTAGGGTAGCGGGAGGGCCGGGTGAGCAGTTCTTC
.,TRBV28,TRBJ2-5,CASSFGYRVQETQYF,TGTGCCAGCAGTTTCGGTTACAGGGTCCAAGAGACCCAGTACTTC
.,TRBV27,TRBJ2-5,CASSYEKRTQYF,TGTGCCAGCAGTTATGAGAAGAGGACCCAGTACTTC